The subject of this entry is one T cell receptor (beta chain). This CDR3 has 14 residues. Trimming shortened V by 8 bases and J by 5 bases, and 17 bases separated the two germline ends. The germline V gene has CDR1 LNHDA and CDR2 SQIVND (reference sequence). This specimen comes from a study of T-cell memory formation after mild COVID-19. TCRdb redid the calling of the 5' RACE reads with MiXCR, one entry per CDR3 protein. This table holds approximately 150,000 distinct CDR3 sequences, 6% to 7% found once. This TCR came from an adult woman who had mild COVID-19 (a few samples of this study predate the infection). Cell type and time point are not known. What was sequenced was PBMCs or a T cell subset sorted from them (not recorded which). The genes are TRBV19 and TRBJ2-3, with D hard to call. CDR3 bases: TGTGCCAGTGCGCAGGTCGGAGAAAAAGATACGCAGTATTTT. Protein: CASAQVGEKDTQYF.